This T cell receptor (beta chain) was identified in a study of blood T cell repertoires in COVID-19. TCRdb keeps only in-frame clones here, not all; method: immunoSEQ multiplex PCR. In the table there are approximately 110,000 clones, about 87% of which are singletons. The length of the CDR3 is 14 residues. Between the trimmed V and J ends, which lost 4 bases and 5 bases, there was a span of 14 bases. Per the germline V gene, CDR1 is LNHNV and CDR2 is YYDKDF (reference sequence). The sample taken for sequencing was peripheral blood. The gene calls are TRBV15 and TRBJ2-5, with D perhaps matching TRBD2 (5 bases). The source of this sequence is a woman between 50 and 59 years old with acute or convalescent COVID-19. CDR3 sequence reads: CATSMGAGRETQYF. CDR3 DNA sequence: TGTGCCACCAGCATGGGAGCAGGAAGGGAGACCCAGTACTTC.